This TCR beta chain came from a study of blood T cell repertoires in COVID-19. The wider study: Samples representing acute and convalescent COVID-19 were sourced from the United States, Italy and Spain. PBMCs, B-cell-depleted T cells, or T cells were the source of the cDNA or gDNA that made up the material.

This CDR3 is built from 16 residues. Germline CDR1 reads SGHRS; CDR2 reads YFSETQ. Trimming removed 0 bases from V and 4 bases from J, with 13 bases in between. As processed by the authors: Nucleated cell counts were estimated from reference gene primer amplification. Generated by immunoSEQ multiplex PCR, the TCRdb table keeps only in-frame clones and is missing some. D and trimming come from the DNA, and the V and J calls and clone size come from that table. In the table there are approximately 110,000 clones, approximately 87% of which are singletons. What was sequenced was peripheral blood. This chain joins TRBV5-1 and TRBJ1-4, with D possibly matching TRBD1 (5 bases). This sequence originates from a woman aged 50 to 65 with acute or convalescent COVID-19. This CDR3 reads CASSLASGGINEKLFF. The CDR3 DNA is TGCGCCAGCAGCTTGGCTAGTGGGGGGATTAATGAAAAACTGTTTTTT.